This T cell receptor (beta chain) comes out of a study of cytomegalovirus exposure and HLA in healthy donors. General study results and limits: A highly shared variant cluster was judged a likely technical artifact. Despite most TCR sequences being rare, some public TCRs occurred in many donors. Some V segments could not be told apart, so they were left out, TRBV6-2 and TRBV6-3 among them.

PCR primers comprised 60 Vbeta and 13 Jbeta primers. Clones were read by immunoSEQ multiplex PCR, and TCRdb kept only the in-frame ones, dropping some. There are around 200,000 clones in the sample; 65% to 90% occur only once, and under 1.5% lies in the top ten. This clone came up once. Its antigen is not known. The CDR3 contains 14 residues. The germline CDR1 and CDR2 sequences are GTSNPN and SVGIG (reference sequence). J was trimmed by 6 bases and V by 3 bases; bases with no gene match: 7. Every donor was a healthy person donating bone marrow. The clonotype originates from a girl aged 2 to 10 in good health and CMV-seropositive. Sample: PBMCs. The V call is TRBV30, the J call TRBJ2-7; 11 bases agree with TRBD1. DNA for the CDR3: TGTGCCTGGAGCGTGGGGGACAGGGGGACCGAGCAGTACTTC. Translation gives CAWSVGDRGTEQYF. Full variable domain (remainder filled in from reference TRBV30 and TRBJ2-7): SQTIHQWPATLVQPVGSPLSLECTVEGTSNPNLYWYRQAAGRGLQLLFYSVGIGQISSEVPQNLSASRPQDRQFILSSKKLLLSDSGFYLCAWSVGDRGTEQYFGPGTRLTVT.